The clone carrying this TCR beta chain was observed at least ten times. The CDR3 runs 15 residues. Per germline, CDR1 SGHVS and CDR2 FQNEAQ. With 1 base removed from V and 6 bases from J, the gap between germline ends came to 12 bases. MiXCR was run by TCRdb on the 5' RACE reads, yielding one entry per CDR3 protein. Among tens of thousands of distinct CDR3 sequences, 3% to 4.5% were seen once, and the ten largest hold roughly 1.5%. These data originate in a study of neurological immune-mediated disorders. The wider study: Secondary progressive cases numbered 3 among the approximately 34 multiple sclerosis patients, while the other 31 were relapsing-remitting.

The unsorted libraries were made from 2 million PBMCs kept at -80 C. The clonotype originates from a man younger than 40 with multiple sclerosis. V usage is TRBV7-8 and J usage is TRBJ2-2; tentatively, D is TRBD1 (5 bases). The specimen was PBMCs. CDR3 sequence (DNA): TGTGCCAGCAGCTTAGTGATGGGGCTCGCCGGGGAGCTGTTTTTT. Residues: CASSLVMGLAGELFF. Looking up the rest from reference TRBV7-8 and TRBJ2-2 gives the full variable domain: GAGVSQSPRYKVAKRGQDVALRCDPISGHVSLFWYQQALGQGPEFLTYFQNEAQLDKSGLPSDRFFAERPEGSVSTLKIQRTQQEDSAVYLCASSLVMGLAGELFFGEGSRLTVL.